What follows are 28 T cell receptor beta chains derived from one specimen sequenced in a study of blood T cells in healthy people across ages. Combining a sample-barcoded 5' primer with a J-beta primer mix, a second PCR ran for roughly 6 to 12 cycles. TCRdb used MiXCR to reprocess the 5' RACE reads, holding one entry per CDR3 protein. The sample has 600,000 or so distinct CDR3 sequences; less than 60% are singletons. Sequencing input: blood. These receptors were taken from an elderly man in good health.

This clonotype was observed a handful of times. The chain couples TRBV5-1 to TRBJ2-7; perhaps TRBD1 as D (6 bases). Germline CDR1 reads SGHRS; CDR2 reads YFSETQ. The CDR3 consists of 14 residues. V gave up 2 bases and J gave up 7 bases, with 16 bases separating them. DNA of the CDR3: TGCGCCAGCAGCTTTCCGGGACATGGCATAGAGCAGTACTTC. Its protein product is CASSFPGHGIEQYF.

J is TRBJ2-1 and V is TRBV7-3; 11 nucleotides match TRBD1. Losses at the gene ends were 5 bases for V and 4 bases for J; bases not matched to a gene: 7. The CDR3 spans 16 residues. Germline V gene lookup returns CDR1 SGHTA and CDR2 FQGTGA. The CDR3 protein is CASSTAGTGGYNEQFF. In DNA form, the CDR3 reads TGTGCCAGCAGCACAGCCGGGACAGGGGGGTACAATGAGCAGTTCTTC. Full variable domain (remainder filled in from reference TRBV7-3 and TRBJ2-1): GAGVSQTPSNKVTEKGKYVELRCDPISGHTALYWYRQSLGQGPEFLIYFQGTGAADDSGLPNDRFFAVRPEGSVSTLKIQRTERGDSAVYLCASSTAGTGGYNEQFFGPGTRLTVL.

This clonotype was seen repeatedly, ten times or more. The rearrangement links TRBV3-1 to TRBJ2-7; D is uncertain. The CDR3 loop spans 15 amino acids. V shed 1 base and J shed 2 bases, with 12 bases lying between them. Germline CDR1 and CDR2: LGHDT and YNNKEL (reference sequence). CDR3 sequence (DNA): TGTGCCAGCAGCCAAGGGTGGGCTAATGCCTACGAGCAGTACTTC. This encodes CASSQGWANAYEQYF.

The CDR3 loop is CASSQTSGGVTTDTQYF. CDR3 sequence (DNA): TGTGCCAGCAGCCAAACTAGCGGGGGGGTAACCACAGATACGCAGTATTTT. The V call is TRBV3-1, the J call TRBJ2-3; 13 bases align to TRBD2. Unmatched junction bases numbered 4, after V lost 2 bases and J lost 2 bases. The CDR3 has 17 amino acids. Germline values: CDR1 LGHDT, CDR2 YNNKEL (reference sequence).

A remark on this clonotype: This could be a read error, since a much larger clone is one nucleotide away. V and J are TRBV6-5 and TRBJ2-1; tentatively, D is TRBD2 (5 bases). The V gene's germline CDR1 is MNHEY and CDR2 SVGAGI. V was trimmed by 1 base and J by 13 bases, leaving 11 bases between them. This CDR3 has 12 residues. The CDR3 spells CASSYYGETQFF. In DNA form, the CDR3 reads TGTGCCAGCAGTTACTATGGGGAGACCCAGTTCTTC.

This clonotype appeared many times. This sequence joins TRBV6-6 and TRBJ2-1; 9 bases are a match to TRBD2. CDR3 length: 15 residues. The junction had 6 bases not matched to a gene; V was cut back by 4 bases and J by 5 bases. Germline-derived CDR1 and CDR2 are MNHNY and SVGAGI (reference sequence). The CDR3 region has the DNA TGTGCCAGCAGTTCCCGGGCTAGCGGGAACAATGAGCAGTTCTTC. Its translation is CASSSRASGNNEQFF.

The chain employs TRBV15 and TRBJ2-2; no reliable D call. Trimming took 1 base from V and 0 from J, leaving 12 bases between them. Germline lookup yields CDR1 LNHNV and CDR2 YYDKDF (reference sequence). The CDR3 has 17 residues. For the CDR3, the DNA is TGTGCCACCAGCAGAGCAGACGGATTCGCGAACACCGGGGAGCTGTTTTTT. Protein: CATSRADGFANTGELFF.

V gene TRBV6-5 combines with J gene TRBJ1-2; D is undetermined. This CDR3 has 12 residues. V lost 8 bases to trimming and J lost 5 bases, with 12 bases between them. The germline V gene encodes CDR1 MNHEY and CDR2 SVGAGI. As DNA, the CDR3 is TGTGCCAGCGGCCAAGGGCGGTATGGCTACACCTTC. Its protein is CASGQGRYGYTF.

This clonotype was counted ten times or more. This chain links TRBV6-5 with TRBJ2-5, with D possibly being TRBD1 (5 bases). Germline V gene sequence: CDR1 MNHEY, CDR2 SVGAGI. V gave up 6 bases and J gave up 3 bases, with 11 bases separating them. The CDR3 is 13 amino acids. The CDR3 is CASRKTVEETQYF. The CDR3 DNA sequence: TGTGCCAGCAGGAAGACAGTTGAAGAGACCCAGTACTTC.

This chain connects TRBV4-1 to TRBJ2-3; 12 bases are shared with TRBD2. This CDR3 has 16 residues. The germline V gene encodes CDR1 MGHRA and CDR2 YSYEKL. After removal of 4 bases from V and 3 bases from J, the junction contained 5 bases not matched to a gene. CDR3 DNA: TGCGCCAGCAGCCCTCACACTAGCGGGAGGACAGATACGCAGTATTTT. Encoded protein: CASSPHTSGRTDTQYF.

This clonotype was seen many times. The V gene is TRBV6-5, the J gene TRBJ2-5; D might be TRBD2 (5 bases). The CDR3 sequence is 15 residues long. The V and J ends lost 7 bases and 1 base respectively, with 16 bases between them. Germline assignment: CDR1 MNHEY and CDR2 SVGAGI. CDR3 coding DNA: TGTGCCAGCAAACGAGGGTCAGTTCCCCAAGAGACCCAGTACTTC. It is translated as CASKRGSVPQETQYF.

This chain connects TRBV3-1 to TRBJ2-5, with D maybe TRBD2 (5 bases). The CDR3 runs to 12 residues. Germline lookup yields CDR1 LGHDT and CDR2 YNNKEL (reference sequence). V lost 8 bases to trimming and J lost 1 base, with 8 bases between them. DNA for the CDR3: TGTGCCAGCGAGCGGAGCCAAGAGACCCAGTACTTC. Residues: CASERSQETQYF.

This clonotype showed up many times. The J gene is TRBJ2-6, the V gene TRBV27; 13 bases agree with TRBD2. The V gene's germline CDR1 is MNHEY and CDR2 SMNVEV (reference sequence). The CDR3 loop spans 16 amino acids. The V and J ends lost 7 bases and 2 bases, in that order; junction bases with no gene match: 2. The CDR3 loop reads CASTGLAGAGANVLTF. The CDR3 DNA is TGTGCCAGCACCGGACTAGCGGGAGCTGGGGCCAACGTCCTGACTTTC.

The chain joins TRBV10-2 to TRBJ2-1, with unresolved D. The V gene lost 11 bases and the J gene lost 5 bases, with 22 bases spanning the gap. Germline V gene sequence: CDR1 WSHSY, CDR2 SAAADI. This CDR3 is built from 15 residues. Here the CDR3 reads CARNDWTPHNNEQFF. CDR3 nucleotides: TGCGCCCGCAATGATTGGACCCCCCACAACAATGAGCAGTTCTTC.

The chain has TRBV5-1 and TRBJ2-1; D remains ambiguous. CDR3 length equals 15 residues. The germline V and J ends were trimmed by 3 bases and 0 bases, with 10 bases remaining between them. Germline-derived CDR1 and CDR2 are SGHRS and YFSETQ. For the CDR3, the DNA is TGCGCCAGCAGCTGGCGGTTGGGCTCCTACAATGAGCAGTTCTTC. Translated: CASSWRLGSYNEQFF.

The gene calls are TRBV20-1 and TRBJ2-1; 10 bases match TRBD1. The CDR3 runs 14 residues. Germline V gene sequence: CDR1 DFQATT, CDR2 SNEGSKA (reference sequence). Trimming cost V 2 bases and J 10 bases; bases outside gene matches: 8. CDR3 nucleotide sequence: TGCAGTGCTAGACTCGGGACAGGGGACGGCGAGCAGTTCTTC. This codes for CSARLGTGDGEQFF.

This chain connects TRBV11-1 to TRBJ2-5; the D gene is possibly TRBD1 (5 bases). The CDR3 is 14 residues long. CDR1 is SGHAT and CDR2 is FQDESV in the germline V gene (reference sequence). Between the trimmed V and J ends, which lost 2 bases and 5 bases, there was a span of 12 bases. The CDR3 sequence: CASSLIQGGETQYF. CDR3 in DNA: TGTGCCAGCAGCTTAATCCAGGGCGGCGAGACCCAGTACTTC.

The chain employs TRBV7-9 and TRBJ2-1; D is undetermined. V was shortened by 8 bases and J by 0 bases, with 14 bases between the two germline ends. CDR3 size: 15 residues. CDR1 and CDR2 from the germline V gene are SEHNR and FQNEAQ (reference sequence). CDR3 sequence (DNA): TGTGCCAGCCAAGCCGGGCAAAGCTCCTACAATGAGCAGTTCTTC. Translation gives CASQAGQSSYNEQFF.

The V call is TRBV7-9, the J call TRBJ1-2; TRBD1 is a possible D gene (5 bases). This CDR3 region has 17 residues. Deletions cut 0 bases from V and 8 bases from J, with 22 bases between. Germline loops: CDR1 SEHNR, CDR2 FQNEAQ (reference sequence). The chain's CDR3 is CASSLAQGGERSVGYTF. CDR3 DNA sequence: TGTGCCAGCAGCTTAGCGCAGGGAGGGGAGAGATCTGTGGGCTACACCTTC.

The J gene is TRBJ2-7, the V gene TRBV3-1; 7 nucleotides agree with TRBD1. With the DNA end fitting TRBJ2-5 better, the J assignment may be wrong. Germline lookup yields CDR1 LGHDT and CDR2 YNNKEL (reference sequence). The CDR3 is made up of 15 amino acids. CDR3 sequence: CASSQDGQGVRTQYF. The CDR3 DNA sequence: TGTGCCAGCAGCCAAGATGGGCAGGGGGTAAGGACCCAGTACTTC.

The rearrangement links TRBV5-1 to TRBJ2-3, with D perhaps being TRBD1 or TRBD2 (6 bases each). The germline gives CDR1 SGHRS, CDR2 YFSETQ. The CDR3 is made up of 13 amino acids. Trimming removed 5 bases from V and 9 bases from J, with 16 bases in between. As DNA, the CDR3 is TGCGCCAGCAGTCAGGACTACAGGGACACGCAGTATTTT. Translated, it gives CASSQDYRDTQYF.

There are a few counts of this clonotype. This rearrangement joins TRBV20-1 to TRBJ2-3; D could derive from TRBD1 or TRBD2 (6 bases each). Between the trimmed V and J ends, which lost 3 bases and 4 bases, there was a span of 11 bases. This CDR3 is 13 amino acids long. Germline assignment: CDR1 DFQATT and CDR2 SNEGSKA (reference sequence). CDR3 DNA sequence: TGCAGTGCTAGTAGGGGGGTCTCAGATACGCAGTATTTT. This encodes CSASRGVSDTQYF.

V and J are TRBV19 and TRBJ1-1; TRBD1 is a possible D gene (5 bases). CDR3 size: 15 residues. Trimming took 6 bases from V and 8 from J, leaving 22 bases between them. Germline V gives CDR1 LNHDA, CDR2 SQIVND (reference sequence). In DNA, the CDR3 is TGTGCCAGTAGCGACGGGACGGCCCGAGGATCCGAAGCTTTCTTT. It encodes CASSDGTARGSEAFF.

This chain links TRBV7-9 with TRBJ1-1; possibly TRBD1 for D (6 bases). The CDR3 length is 12 residues. In germline, CDR1 is SEHNR, CDR2 FQNEAQ (reference sequence). CDR3 bases: TGTCACCATCGGGGGGCGAACACTGAAGCTTTCTTT. Residues: CHHRGANTEAFF.

V gene TRBV6-5 combines with J gene TRBJ1-2, with D hard to call. CDR1 and CDR2 (germline): MNHEY, SVGAGI. Trimming removed 11 bases from V and 6 bases from J, with 16 bases in between. The CDR3 has 12 residues. The CDR3 nucleotides read TGTGCCGCCCGAGCCTTGGCGGATGGCTACACCTTC. It is translated as CAARALADGYTF.

This clonotype was counted only a few times. V and J are TRBV20-1 and TRBJ2-5; 13 nucleotides align to TRBD2. Germline V lookup: CDR1 DFQATT, CDR2 SNEGSKA (reference sequence). With V trimmed by 4 bases and J by 5 bases, 4 bases remained unmatched. This CDR3 contains 14 residues. For the CDR3, the DNA is TGCAGTGCTAAGGGGACTAGCGGGATCGAGACCCAGTACTTC. This translates into CSAKGTSGIETQYF.

The chain is built from TRBV21-1 and TRBJ2-7; the D segment call TRBD1 is taken from the table without a DNA check. TRBV21-1 is given as a pseudogene. This CDR3 is 14 amino acids long. The CDR3 sequence: CASTLKRDSYEQYF. DNA of the CDR3: TGTGCCAGCACCCTAAAAAGGGACAGCTACGAGCAGTACTTC.

The chain joins TRBV28 to TRBJ2-5; possible D gene TRBD2, 6 bases. The closer fit of TRBJ2-7 to the DNA end suggests the J call may be wrong. Germline CDR1 is MDHEN and CDR2 is SYDVKM. The CDR3 extends over 14 amino acids. The CDR3 DNA is TGTGCCAGCAGGACTAGTCAGGTGCTCTACGAGCAGTACTTC. This encodes CASRTSQVLYEQYF.